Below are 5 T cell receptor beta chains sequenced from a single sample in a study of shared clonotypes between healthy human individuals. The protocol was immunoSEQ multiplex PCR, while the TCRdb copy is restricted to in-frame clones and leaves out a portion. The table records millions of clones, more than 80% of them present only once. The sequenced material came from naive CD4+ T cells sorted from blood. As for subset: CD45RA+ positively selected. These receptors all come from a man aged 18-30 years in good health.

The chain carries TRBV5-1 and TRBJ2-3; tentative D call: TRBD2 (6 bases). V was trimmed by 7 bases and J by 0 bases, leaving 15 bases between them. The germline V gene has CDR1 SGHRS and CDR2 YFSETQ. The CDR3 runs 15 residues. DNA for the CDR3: TGCGCCAGCTCTCGGGCGGGGCCTAGCACAGATACGCAGTATTTT. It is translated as CASSRAGPSTDTQYF.

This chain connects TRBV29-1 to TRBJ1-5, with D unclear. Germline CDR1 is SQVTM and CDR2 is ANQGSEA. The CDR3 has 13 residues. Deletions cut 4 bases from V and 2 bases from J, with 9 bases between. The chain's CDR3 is CSVGGAGNQPQHF. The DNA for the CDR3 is TGCAGCGTTGGGGGAGCCGGCAATCAGCCCCAGCATTTT.

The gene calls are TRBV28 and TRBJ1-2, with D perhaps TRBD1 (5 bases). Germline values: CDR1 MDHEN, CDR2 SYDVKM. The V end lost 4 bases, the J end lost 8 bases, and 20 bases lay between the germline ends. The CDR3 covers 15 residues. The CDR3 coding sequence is TGTGCCAGCAGTTGGGGACGGCTACTCCGAGGCGGCTACACCTTC. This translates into CASSWGRLLRGGYTF.

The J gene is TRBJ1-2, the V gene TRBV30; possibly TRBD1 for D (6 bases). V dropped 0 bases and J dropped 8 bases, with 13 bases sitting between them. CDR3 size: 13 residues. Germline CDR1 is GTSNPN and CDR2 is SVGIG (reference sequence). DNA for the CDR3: TGTGCCTGGAGTGTGATGGGGGGCGGCGGCTACACCTTC. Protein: CAWSVMGGGGYTF.

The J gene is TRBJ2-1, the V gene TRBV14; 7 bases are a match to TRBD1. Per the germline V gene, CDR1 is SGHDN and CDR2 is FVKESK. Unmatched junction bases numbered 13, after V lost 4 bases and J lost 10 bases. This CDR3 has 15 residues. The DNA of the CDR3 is TGTGCCAGCAGCCTATGGACAGGTGTGATCGGCGAGCAGTTCTTC. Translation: CASSLWTGVIGEQFF.